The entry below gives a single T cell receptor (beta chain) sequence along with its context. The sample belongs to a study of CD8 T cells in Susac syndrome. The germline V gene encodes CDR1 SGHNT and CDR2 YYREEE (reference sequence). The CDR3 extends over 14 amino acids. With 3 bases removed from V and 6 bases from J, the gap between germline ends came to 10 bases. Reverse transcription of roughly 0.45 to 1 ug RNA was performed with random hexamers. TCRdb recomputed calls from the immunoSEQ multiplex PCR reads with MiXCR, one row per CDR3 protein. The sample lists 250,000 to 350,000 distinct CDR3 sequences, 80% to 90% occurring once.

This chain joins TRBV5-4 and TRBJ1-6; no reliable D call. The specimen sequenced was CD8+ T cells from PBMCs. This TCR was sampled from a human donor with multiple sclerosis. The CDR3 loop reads CASSWKEGNSPLHF. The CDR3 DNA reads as TGTGCCAGCAGCTGGAAGGAGGGTAATTCACCCCTCCACTTT.